The 16 T cell receptor beta chains given below trace back to one sample, sequenced in a study of cytomegalovirus exposure and HLA in healthy donors. In the PCR, 60 Vbeta and 13 Jbeta primers were used. Assay used: immunoSEQ multiplex PCR; TCRdb lists only in-frame clones, some missing. The sample contains 110,000 to 150,000 clones, around 75% of which appear only once. Sequenced material: PBMCs. The source is a man aged 25-45 years in good health and CMV-seronegative.

The chain uses TRBV7-6 and TRBJ2-7; 7 nucleotides line up with TRBD1. V dropped 2 bases and J dropped 6; count of bases not matched to a gene: 16. Germline loops: CDR1 SGHVS, CDR2 FNYEAQ. The CDR3 has 17 amino acids. This CDR3 reads CASSLFEDRVSLGEQYF. CDR3 bases: TGTGCCAGCAGCTTATTCGAAGACAGGGTGTCCCTCGGCGAGCAGTACTTC.

This clone was observed a few times. The V call is TRBV15, the J call TRBJ1-5, with TRBD1 matching 9 bases. The CDR3 sequence is 14 residues long. The V gene end was trimmed by 6 bases and the J gene end by 1 base; junction bases not matched to a gene: 1. Germline CDR1 is LNHNV and CDR2 is YYDKDF (reference sequence). The CDR3 bases are TGTGCCACCAGACAGGGGGCAAGCAATCAGCCCCAGCATTTT. Its translation is CATRQGASNQPQHF.

The rearrangement joins TRBV29-1 to TRBJ2-2; D is uncertain. With 2 bases removed from V and 0 bases from J, the gap between germline ends came to 4 bases. The CDR3 contains 13 residues. The V gene's germline CDR1 is SQVTM and CDR2 ANQGSEA. The CDR3 nucleotides are TGCAGCGTTGAATCGTCGAACACCGGGGAGCTGTTTTTT. As protein: CSVESSNTGELFF.

V and J are TRBV10-3 and TRBJ2-5; D might be TRBD1 (5 bases). Germline CDR1 reads ENHRY; CDR2 reads SYGVKD. V was trimmed by 2 bases and J by 2 bases, leaving 12 bases between them. The CDR3 covers 15 residues. The CDR3, as DNA: TGTGCCATCAGTGAGAATTCAGGGATGCAAGAGACCCAGTACTTC. It encodes CAISENSGMQETQYF.

The J gene is TRBJ2-3, the V gene TRBV5-4; 9 nucleotides match TRBD2. V was pared by 0 bases and J by 5 bases, with 7 bases of the junction left unmatched. From germline, CDR1 is SGHNT and CDR2 YYREEE (reference sequence). The CDR3 is 16 amino acids. The CDR3 DNA sequence: TGTGCCAGCAGCTTGGGTGGCGGGGGGGCCGGAGATACGCAGTATTTT. Translated, it gives CASSLGGGGAGDTQYF.

The chain recombines TRBV2 with TRBJ1-3, with D tentatively TRBD1 (5 bases). CDR3 length: 14 amino acids. CDR1 and CDR2 (germline): SNHLY, FYNNEI. V lost 6 bases and J lost 1, with 10 bases in between. The CDR3 loop reads CASRPGGSGNTIYF. CDR3 bases: TGTGCCAGCAGACCCGGGGGTTCTGGAAACACCATATATTTT.

The chain recombines TRBV6-5 with TRBJ2-4, with 12 bases that match TRBD1. This CDR3 contains 15 residues. After removal of 4 bases from V and 8 bases from J, the junction contained 6 bases not matched to a gene. Germline V CDR1 and CDR2: MNHEY, SVGAGI. CDR3 region: CASSFSGQGADIQYF. The DNA of the CDR3 is TGTGCCAGCAGTTTCTCGGGACAGGGGGCTGACATTCAGTACTTC.

CDR3 sequence reads: CATSRGGQGNNEQFF. CDR3 coding DNA: TGTGCCACCAGCAGAGGGGGACAGGGTAACAATGAGCAGTTCTTC. V gene TRBV15 combines with J gene TRBJ2-1, with 9 bases aligning to TRBD1. With V trimmed by 1 base and J by 5 bases, 3 bases remained unmatched. Germline V gene lookup returns CDR1 LNHNV and CDR2 YYDKDF (reference sequence). There are 15 residues in the CDR3.

The V call is TRBV5-1, the J call TRBJ2-2; weak D call: TRBD1 (6 bases). Germline assignment: CDR1 SGHRS and CDR2 YFSETQ. With 2 bases removed from V and 3 bases from J, the gap between germline ends came to 14 bases. The CDR3 sequence is 16 residues long. Here the CDR3 reads CASSLSWGQDTGELFF. The DNA for the CDR3 is TGCGCCAGCAGCTTAAGCTGGGGGCAGGACACCGGGGAGCTGTTTTTT. The full variable domain, its missing parts supplied by reference TRBV5-1 and TRBJ2-2, is KAGVTQTPRYLIKTRGQQVTLSCSPISGHRSVSWYQQTPGQGLQFLFEYFSETQRNKGNFPGRFSGRQFSNSRSEMNVSTLELGDSALYLCASSLSWGQDTGELFFGEGSRLTVL.

The V gene is TRBV28, the J gene TRBJ1-5; TRBD1 matches at 8 bases. Germline V gene sequence: CDR1 MDHEN, CDR2 SYDVKM. The CDR3 contains 15 residues. The junction had 10 bases not matched to a gene; V was cut back by 5 bases and J by 7 bases. As DNA, the CDR3 is TGTGCCAGCAGTCCAGGGGGCAACGTGGGGCAGCCCCAGCATTTT. Translating gives CASSPGGNVGQPQHF.

The CDR3 protein is CASSPGTANEQFF. CDR3 nucleotides: TGCGCCAGCAGCCCGGGGACTGCCAATGAGCAGTTCTTC. The rearrangement uses TRBV5-1 and TRBJ2-1, with D tentatively TRBD2 (6 bases). The CDR3 loop spans 13 amino acids. Germline V lookup: CDR1 SGHRS, CDR2 YFSETQ. Deletions cut 4 bases from V and 6 bases from J, with 11 bases between.

V is TRBV5-4 and J is TRBJ2-7; 7 bases match TRBD2. The V and J ends lost 3 bases and 7 bases, in that order; junction bases with no gene match: 7. CDR3 length: 13 residues. Germline CDR1 and CDR2: SGHNT and YYREEE (reference sequence). The CDR3 nucleotides are TGTGCCAGCAGCTGGGGACGGGGGGAAGAGCAGTACTTC. The encoded protein is CASSWGRGEEQYF.

The genes are TRBV13 and TRBJ1-5; tentative D call: TRBD1 (5 bases). This CDR3 is 12 amino acids long. V gave up 2 bases and J gave up 9 bases, with 8 bases separating them. The germline gives CDR1 PRHDT, CDR2 FYEKMQ (reference sequence). CDR3 bases: TGTGCCAGCAGCTTATGGGGGGGGCCCCAGCATTTT. It translates to CASSLWGGPQHF.

The V gene is TRBV2, the J gene TRBJ2-3; TRBD1 might be the D (6 bases). V dropped 8 bases and J dropped 0 bases, with 15 bases sitting between them. Germline CDR1 SNHLY, CDR2 FYNNEI. CDR3 length equals 15 residues. The CDR3 coding sequence is TGTGCCAGCCGCCCCGGGACACGGAGCACAGATACGCAGTATTTT. Translation gives CASRPGTRSTDTQYF. Filled out from reference TRBV2 and TRBJ2-3, the complete variable domain reads EPEVTQTPSHQVTQMGQEVILRCVPISNHLYFYWYRQILGQKVEFLVSFYNNEISEKSEIFDDQFSVERPDGSNFTLKIRSTKLEDSAMYFCASRPGTRSTDTQYFGPGTRLTVL.

V is TRBV30 and J is TRBJ2-3; D perhaps matches TRBD2 (6 bases). CDR1 GTSNPN and CDR2 SVGIG come from the germline V gene (reference sequence). Trimming took 8 bases from V and 2 from J, leaving 20 bases between them. This CDR3 spans 15 amino acids. Written as DNA, the CDR3 is TGTGCCGGCGGTCTGGCGGGAAGGCACACAGATACGCAGTATTTT. Protein sequence: CAGGLAGRHTDTQYF.

The chain couples TRBV30 to TRBJ1-1; TRBD1 might be the D (5 bases). CDR3 length: 13 amino acids. Germline CDR1 GTSNPN, CDR2 SVGIG (reference sequence). V was pared by 5 bases and J by 3 bases, with 13 bases between. The CDR3 DNA reads as TGTGCCTGGGGCAAAAAGGGGTACACTGAAGCTTTCTTT. Translation gives CAWGKKGYTEAFF.